This passage covers 17 T cell receptor beta chains from one sample sequenced in a study of cytomegalovirus exposure and HLA in healthy donors. The primer mix had 60 Vbeta and 13 Jbeta primers. The data were produced by immunoSEQ multiplex PCR, yet TCRdb's version contains in-frame clones alone and is incomplete. Among roughly 98,000 clones, approximately 74% were seen once, and the ten largest hold 11% to 15%. The material sequenced was PBMCs. The receptor source for this set is a woman between 65 and 79 years old in good health and CMV-seropositive.

The rearrangement links TRBV11-2 to TRBJ1-5; 9 bases fit TRBD1. The V gene end was trimmed by 5 bases and the J gene end by 9 bases; junction bases not matched to a gene: 8. The CDR3 is made up of 14 amino acids. From germline, CDR1 is SGHAT and CDR2 FQNNGV. In nucleotides, the CDR3 is TGTGCCAGCAGCCAGCCGGGACAGGGACGGCCCCAGCATTTT. It is translated as CASSQPGQGRPQHF. Based on the CDR3 plus reference TRBV11-2 and TRBJ1-5, the full variable domain is EAGVAQSPRYKIIEKRQSVAFWCNPISGHATLYWYQQILGQGPKLLIQFQNNGVVDDSQLPKDRFSAERLKGVDSTLKIQPAKLEDSAVYLCASSQPGQGRPQHFGDGTRLSIL.

CDR3 sequence: CASSVEGGPSSSYNSPLHF. CDR3 nucleotide sequence: TGTGCCAGCAGCGTAGAAGGGGGACCGTCAAGCTCCTATAATTCACCCCTCCACTTT. This chain connects TRBV9 to TRBJ1-6; D might be TRBD1 (6 bases). The CDR3 is made up of 19 amino acids. V lost 0 bases to trimming and J lost 0 bases, with 16 bases between them. Germline V gene lookup returns CDR1 SGDLS and CDR2 YYNGEE. Complete variable domain (other parts from reference TRBV9 and TRBJ1-6): DSGVTQTPKHLITATGQRVTLRCSPRSGDLSVYWYQQSLDQGLQFLIQYYNGEERAKGNILERFSAQQFPDLHSELNLSSLELGDSALYFCASSVEGGPSSSYNSPLHFGNGTRLTVT.

The chain employs TRBV20-1 and TRBJ2-3; D is unclear. This CDR3 contains 10 residues. The germline V gene encodes CDR1 DFQATT and CDR2 SNEGSKA (reference sequence). Between the trimmed V and J ends, which lost 5 bases and 6 bases, there was a span of 6 bases. CDR3 in amino acids: CSALQDTQYF. In DNA, the CDR3 is TGCAGTGCTTTACAGGATACGCAGTATTTT.

The gene calls are TRBV4-3 and TRBJ1-6; D is ambiguous. V lost 0 bases to trimming and J lost 10 bases, with 13 bases between them. Germline CDR1 and CDR2: LGHNA and YSLEER. This CDR3 region has 15 residues. Here the CDR3 reads CASSQEPGRESPLHF. DNA of the CDR3: TGCGCCAGCAGCCAAGAGCCTGGGCGGGAATCACCCCTCCACTTT.

CDR3 nucleotides: TGCGCCAGCTCTTTTGGGCCTAGCGGGAGGGTCGGGTACAATGAGCAGTTCTTC. It specifies CASSFGPSGRVGYNEQFF. The J gene is TRBJ2-1, the V gene TRBV5-1; the match to TRBD2 covers 12 bases. The junction had 15 bases not matched to a gene; V was cut back by 7 bases and J by 4 bases. CDR1 is SGHRS and CDR2 is YFSETQ in the germline V gene. This CDR3 has 18 amino acids. The full variable domain, in which reference TRBV5-1 and TRBJ2-1 provide the parts outside the CDR3, is KAGVTQTPRYLIKTRGQQVTLSCSPISGHRSVSWYQQTPGQGLQFLFEYFSETQRNKGNFPGRFSGRQFSNSRSEMNVSTLELGDSALYLCASSFGPSGRVGYNEQFFGPGTRLTVL.

The V and J genes are TRBV18 and TRBJ2-7; D is possibly TRBD2 (5 bases). The CDR3 is 12 residues long. Trimming cost V 6 bases and J 3 bases, with 9 bases left between them. CDR1 KGHSH and CDR2 LQKENI come from the germline V gene. In nucleotides, the CDR3 is TGTGCCAGCTCCAGCGGAGACTACGAGCAGTACTTC. Residues: CASSSGDYEQYF. The full variable domain, in which reference TRBV18 and TRBJ2-7 provide the parts outside the CDR3, is NAGVMQNPRHLVRRRGQEARLRCSPMKGHSHVYWYRQLPEEGLKFMVYLQKENIIDESGMPKERFSAEFPKEGPSILRIQQVVRGDSAAYFCASSSGDYEQYFGPGTRLTVT.

CDR3: CASSSEREFIGELFF. DNA of the CDR3: TGCGCCAGCAGCTCAGAGCGGGAGTTCATCGGGGAGCTGTTTTTT. The rearrangement uses TRBV5-1 and TRBJ2-2, with 8 nucleotides matching TRBD2. The CDR3 runs to 15 residues. Germline loops: CDR1 SGHRS, CDR2 YFSETQ. The V segment lost 3 bases and the J segment 7 bases; nucleotides outside the gene matches: 8.

As DNA, the CDR3 is TGTGCCAGTAGTATAGACAGGGAAGGGGAGACCCAGTACTTC. Its translation: CASSIDREGETQYF. The V gene is TRBV19, the J gene TRBJ2-5; D is possibly TRBD1 (5 bases). The length of the CDR3 is 14 residues. V was pared by 0 bases and J by 5 bases, with 10 bases between. Germline loops: CDR1 LNHDA, CDR2 SQIVND (reference sequence).

The CDR3 DNA reads TGCGCCAGCAGCTCCGGACTATACCCAGATACGCAGTATTTT. The encoded protein is CASSSGLYPDTQYF. The chain joins TRBV5-1 to TRBJ2-3, with a possible D match to TRBD2 (6 bases). Deletions cut 3 bases from V and 4 bases from J, with 12 bases between. The CDR3 contains 14 residues. The germline V gene encodes CDR1 SGHRS and CDR2 YFSETQ.

The CDR3 reads CASSVGGAGGQPQHF. DNA of the CDR3: TGTGCCAGCAGTGTGGGGGGCGCAGGGGGTCAGCCCCAGCATTTT. The chain carries TRBV28 and TRBJ1-5; 7 bases match TRBD1. V gave up 5 bases and J gave up 6 bases; unmatched junction bases: 10. Germline-derived CDR1 and CDR2 are MDHEN and SYDVKM. This CDR3 contains 15 residues.

For the CDR3, the DNA is TGTGCCAGCAGCGTAGGGAGCACGAGCTCCTATAATTCACCCCTCCACTTT. Its translation is CASSVGSTSSYNSPLHF. V is TRBV9 and J is TRBJ1-6, with D unclear. Germline-derived CDR1 and CDR2 are SGDLS and YYNGEE. V was shortened by 0 bases and J by 0 bases, with 10 bases between the two germline ends. CDR3 length: 17 amino acids.

This clone was observed a handful of times. The chain employs TRBV7-3 and TRBJ2-7, with 8 positions matching TRBD2. The length of the CDR3 is 15 residues. In germline, CDR1 is SGHTA, CDR2 FQGTGA. V shed 3 bases, J shed 3 bases, and the junction held 7 bases outside the gene matches. CDR3 sequence (DNA): TGTGCCAGCAGCTTTACGGGGGGGCGGCTCTACGAGCAGTACTTC. This sequence encodes CASSFTGGRLYEQYF.

Only a few counts were recorded for this clone. This sequence joins TRBV4-1 and TRBJ1-6; 8 bases are shared with TRBD1. Per germline, CDR1 MGHRA and CDR2 YSYEKL. The CDR3 has 16 residues. With V trimmed by 4 bases and J by 7 bases, 9 bases remained unmatched. CDR3 in DNA: TGCGCCAGCAGCCGTACAGGGGGTAGAGGGAATTCACCCCTCCACTTT. Protein product: CASSRTGGRGNSPLHF.

To note about this clone: Other DNA variants within this sample encode the same CDR3. V usage is TRBV5-1 and J usage is TRBJ2-5; maybe TRBD2 (6 bases). This CDR3 has 13 amino acids. CDR1 is SGHRS and CDR2 is YFSETQ in the germline V gene. Trimming removed 0 bases from V and 4 bases from J, with 7 bases in between. The CDR3 sequence is CASSLVGGETQYF. The CDR3 nucleotides are TGCGCCAGCAGCTTGGTGGGGGGAGAGACCCAGTACTTC.

The rearrangement links TRBV5-4 to TRBJ2-7, with 12 bases identical to TRBD2. The CDR3 loop spans 16 amino acids. Losses at the gene ends were 1 base for V and 2 bases for J; bases not matched to a gene: 4. The germline V gene encodes CDR1 SGHNT and CDR2 YYREEE (reference sequence). CDR3 amino acids: CASSLRTSGAPYEQYF. The CDR3 region has the DNA TGTGCCAGCAGCTTGCGGACTAGCGGGGCCCCCTACGAGCAGTACTTC.

V gene TRBV19 combines with J gene TRBJ2-1, with D unclear. The V end lost 5 bases, the J end lost 0 bases, and 8 bases lay between the germline ends. The germline gives CDR1 LNHDA, CDR2 SQIVND (reference sequence). The CDR3 covers 14 residues. The CDR3 DNA sequence: TGTGCCAGTAGTCCGGTGAGCTCCTACAATGAGCAGTTCTTC. Protein product: CASSPVSSYNEQFF.

The chain is built from TRBV9 and TRBJ2-3, with TRBD2 matching over 12 bases. The CDR3 totals 18 residues. The V gene end was trimmed by 0 bases and the J gene end by 0 bases; junction bases not matched to a gene: 5. Germline lookup yields CDR1 SGDLS and CDR2 YYNGEE. The CDR3 DNA sequence: TGTGCCAGCAGCGTAGGAGGACTAGCGGGGCTTAGCACAGATACGCAGTATTTT. This gives the protein CASSVGGLAGLSTDTQYF.